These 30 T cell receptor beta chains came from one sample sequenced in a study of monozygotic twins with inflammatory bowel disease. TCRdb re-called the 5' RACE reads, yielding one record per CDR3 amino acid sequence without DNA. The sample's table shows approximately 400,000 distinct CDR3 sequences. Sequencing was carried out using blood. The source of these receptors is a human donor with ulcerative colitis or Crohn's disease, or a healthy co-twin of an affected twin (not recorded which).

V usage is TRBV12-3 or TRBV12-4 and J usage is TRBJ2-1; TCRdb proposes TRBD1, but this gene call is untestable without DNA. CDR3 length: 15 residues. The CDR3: CASSLAGGGPNEQFF.

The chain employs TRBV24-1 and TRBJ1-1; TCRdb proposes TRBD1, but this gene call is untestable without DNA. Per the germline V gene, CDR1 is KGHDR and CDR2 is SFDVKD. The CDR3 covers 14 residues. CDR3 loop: CATKSAGRNTEAFF.

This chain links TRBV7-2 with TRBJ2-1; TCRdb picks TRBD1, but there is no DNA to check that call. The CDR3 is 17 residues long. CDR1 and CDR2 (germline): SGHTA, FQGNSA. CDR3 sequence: CASSLEQPGQGYNEQFF.

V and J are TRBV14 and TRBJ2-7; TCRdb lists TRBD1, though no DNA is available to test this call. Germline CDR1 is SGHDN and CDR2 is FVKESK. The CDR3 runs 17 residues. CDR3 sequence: CASSQGLGRGAKYEQYF.

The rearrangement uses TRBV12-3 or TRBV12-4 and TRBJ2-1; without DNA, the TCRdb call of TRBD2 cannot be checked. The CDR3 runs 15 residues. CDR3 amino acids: CASSLPSGGAYEQFF.

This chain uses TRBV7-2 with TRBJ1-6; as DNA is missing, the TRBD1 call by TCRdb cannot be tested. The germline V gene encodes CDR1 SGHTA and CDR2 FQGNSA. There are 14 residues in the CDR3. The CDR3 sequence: CASRSGTGGSPLHF.

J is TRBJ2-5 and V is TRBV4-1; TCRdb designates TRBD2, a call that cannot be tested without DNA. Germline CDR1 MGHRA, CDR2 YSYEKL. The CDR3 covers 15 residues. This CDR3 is CASSQVVVGLETQYF.

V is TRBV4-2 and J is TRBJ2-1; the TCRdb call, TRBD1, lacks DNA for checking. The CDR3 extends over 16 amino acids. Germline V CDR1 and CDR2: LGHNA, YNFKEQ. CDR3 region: CASSQSGGQKGNEQFF.

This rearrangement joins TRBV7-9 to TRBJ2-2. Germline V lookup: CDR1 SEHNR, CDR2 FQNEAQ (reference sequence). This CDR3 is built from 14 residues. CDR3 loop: CASRVARNTGELFF. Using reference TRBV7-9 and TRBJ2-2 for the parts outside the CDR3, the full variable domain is DTGVSQNPRHKITKRGQNVTFRCDPISEHNRLYWYRQTLGQGPEFLTYFQNEAQLEKSRLLSDRFSAERPKGSFSTLEIQRTEQGDSAMYLCASRVARNTGELFFGEGSRLTVL.

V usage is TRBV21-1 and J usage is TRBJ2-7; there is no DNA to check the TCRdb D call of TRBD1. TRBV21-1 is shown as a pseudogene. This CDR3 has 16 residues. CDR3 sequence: CASSKGRQGRIYEQYF.

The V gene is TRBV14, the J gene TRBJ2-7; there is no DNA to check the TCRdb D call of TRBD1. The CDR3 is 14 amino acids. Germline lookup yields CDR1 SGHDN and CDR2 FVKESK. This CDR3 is CASSQELPPGEQYF. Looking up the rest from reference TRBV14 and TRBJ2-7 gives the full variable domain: EAGVTQFPSHSVIEKGQTVTLRCDPISGHDNLYWYRRVMGKEIKFLLHFVKESKQDESGMPNNRFLAERTGGTYSTLKVQPAELEDSGVYFCASSQELPPGEQYFGPGTRLTVT.

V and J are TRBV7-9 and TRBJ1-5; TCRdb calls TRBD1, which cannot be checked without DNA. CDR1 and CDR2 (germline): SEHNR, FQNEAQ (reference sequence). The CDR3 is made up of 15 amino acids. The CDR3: CASSLGRGRNQPQHF.

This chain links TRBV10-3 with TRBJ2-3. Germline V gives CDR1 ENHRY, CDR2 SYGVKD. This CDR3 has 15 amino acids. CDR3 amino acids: CAISIFGASTDTQYF.

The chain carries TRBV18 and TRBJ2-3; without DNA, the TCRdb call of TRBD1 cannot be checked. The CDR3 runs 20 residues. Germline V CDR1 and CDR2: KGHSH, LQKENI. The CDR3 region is CASSPWISTGGHADTDTQYF.

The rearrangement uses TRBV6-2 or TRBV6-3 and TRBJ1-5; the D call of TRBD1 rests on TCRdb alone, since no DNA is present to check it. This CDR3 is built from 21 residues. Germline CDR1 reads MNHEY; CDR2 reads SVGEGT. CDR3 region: CASSYSPGHREHRNSNQPQHF.

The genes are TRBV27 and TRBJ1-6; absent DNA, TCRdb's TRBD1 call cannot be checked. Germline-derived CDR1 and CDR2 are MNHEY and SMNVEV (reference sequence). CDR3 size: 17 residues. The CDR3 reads CASSLWLGQGVKSPLHF.

CDR3: CASSTGGRNEQFF. The chain links TRBV7-3 to TRBJ2-1; the D gene TCRdb calls, TRBD2, cannot be checked with no DNA. The germline V gene has CDR1 SGHTA and CDR2 FQGTGA. The CDR3 is 13 amino acids.

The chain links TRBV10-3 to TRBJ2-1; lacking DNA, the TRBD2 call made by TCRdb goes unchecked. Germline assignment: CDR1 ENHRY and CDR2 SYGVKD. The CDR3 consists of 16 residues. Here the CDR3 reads CAISEGVAGGPGEQFF.

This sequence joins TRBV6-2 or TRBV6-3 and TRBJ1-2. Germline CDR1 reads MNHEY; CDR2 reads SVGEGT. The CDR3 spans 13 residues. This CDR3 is CASNSVLNYGYTF.

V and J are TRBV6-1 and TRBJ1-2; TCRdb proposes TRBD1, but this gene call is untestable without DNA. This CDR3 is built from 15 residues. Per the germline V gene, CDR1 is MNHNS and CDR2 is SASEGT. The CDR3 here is CASREGGIVNNGYTF.

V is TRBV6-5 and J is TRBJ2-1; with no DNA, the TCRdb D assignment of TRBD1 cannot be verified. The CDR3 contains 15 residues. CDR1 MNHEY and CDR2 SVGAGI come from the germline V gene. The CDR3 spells CASSYDGGRTHEQFF.

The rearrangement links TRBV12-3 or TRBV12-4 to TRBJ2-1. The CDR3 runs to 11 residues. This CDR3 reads CASSRPNEQFF.

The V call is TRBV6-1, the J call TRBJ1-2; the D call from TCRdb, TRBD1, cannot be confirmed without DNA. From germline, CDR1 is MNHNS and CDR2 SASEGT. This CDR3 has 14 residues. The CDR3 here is CASSETQGDYGYTF.

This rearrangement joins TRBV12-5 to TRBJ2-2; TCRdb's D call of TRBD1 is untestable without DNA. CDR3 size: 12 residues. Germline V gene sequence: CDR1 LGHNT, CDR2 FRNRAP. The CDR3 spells CASGRDTGELFF.

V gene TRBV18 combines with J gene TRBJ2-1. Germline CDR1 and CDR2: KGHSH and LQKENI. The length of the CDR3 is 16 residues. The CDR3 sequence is CASSRPSGYSYNEQFF. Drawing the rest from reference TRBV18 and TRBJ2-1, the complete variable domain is NAGVMQNPRHLVRRRGQEARLRCSPMKGHSHVYWYRQLPEEGLKFMVYLQKENIIDESGMPKERFSAEFPKEGPSILRIQQVVRGDSAAYFCASSRPSGYSYNEQFFGPGTRLTVL.

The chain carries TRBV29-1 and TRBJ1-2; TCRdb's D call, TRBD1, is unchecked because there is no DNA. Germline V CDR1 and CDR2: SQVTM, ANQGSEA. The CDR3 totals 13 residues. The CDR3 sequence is CSATDREGYGYTF.

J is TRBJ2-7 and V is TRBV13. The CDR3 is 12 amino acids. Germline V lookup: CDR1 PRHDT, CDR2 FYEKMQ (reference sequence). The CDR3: CASSLLNSEQYF.

CDR3 sequence: CASSSLDSRYEQYF. The rearrangement uses TRBV6-2 or TRBV6-3 and TRBJ2-7; TCRdb names TRBD1, which stays unverified in the absence of DNA. The CDR3 is 14 amino acids. The germline gives CDR1 MNHEY, CDR2 SVGEGT.

The CDR3: CASSLGATQETQYF. This sequence joins TRBV5-1 and TRBJ2-5. CDR1 is SGHRS, CDR2 YFSETQ, per germline. The CDR3 loop spans 14 amino acids.

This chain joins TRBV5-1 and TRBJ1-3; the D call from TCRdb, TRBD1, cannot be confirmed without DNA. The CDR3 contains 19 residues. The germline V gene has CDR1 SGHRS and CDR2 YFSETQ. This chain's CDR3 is CASSGDWFGRGTQGNTIYF. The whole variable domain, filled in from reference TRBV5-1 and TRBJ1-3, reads KAGVTQTPRYLIKTRGQQVTLSCSPISGHRSVSWYQQTPGQGLQFLFEYFSETQRNKGNFPGRFSGRQFSNSRSEMNVSTLELGDSALYLCASSGDWFGRGTQGNTIYFGEGSWLTVV.